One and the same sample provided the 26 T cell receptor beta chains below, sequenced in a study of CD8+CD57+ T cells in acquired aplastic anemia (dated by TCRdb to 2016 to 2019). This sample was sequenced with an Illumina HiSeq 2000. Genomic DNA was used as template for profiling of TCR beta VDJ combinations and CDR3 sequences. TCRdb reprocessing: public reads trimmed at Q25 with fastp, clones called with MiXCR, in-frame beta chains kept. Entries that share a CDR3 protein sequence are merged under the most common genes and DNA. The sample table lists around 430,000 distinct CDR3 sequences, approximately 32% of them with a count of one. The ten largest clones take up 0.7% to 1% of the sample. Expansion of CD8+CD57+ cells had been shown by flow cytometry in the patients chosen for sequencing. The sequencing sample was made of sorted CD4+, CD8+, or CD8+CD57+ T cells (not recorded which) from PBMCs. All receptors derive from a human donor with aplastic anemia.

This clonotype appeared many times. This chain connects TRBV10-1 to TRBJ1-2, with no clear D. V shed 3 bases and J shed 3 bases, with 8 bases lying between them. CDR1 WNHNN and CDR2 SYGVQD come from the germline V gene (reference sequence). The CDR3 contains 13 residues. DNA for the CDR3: TGCGCCAGCAGTGACCACAGTGACTATGGCTACACCTTC. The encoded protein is CASSDHSDYGYTF.

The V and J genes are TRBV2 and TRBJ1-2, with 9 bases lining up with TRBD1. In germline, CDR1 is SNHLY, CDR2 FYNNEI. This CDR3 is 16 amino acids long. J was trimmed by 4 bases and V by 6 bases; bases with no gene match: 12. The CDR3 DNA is TGTGCCAGCAGCAAGCCCGGGACAGGGCCACCCTATGGCTACACCTTC. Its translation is CASSKPGTGPPYGYTF.

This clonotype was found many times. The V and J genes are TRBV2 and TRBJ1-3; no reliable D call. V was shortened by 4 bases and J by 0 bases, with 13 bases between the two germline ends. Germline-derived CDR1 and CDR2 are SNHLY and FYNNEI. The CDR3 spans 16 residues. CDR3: CASSVEKTYSGNTIYF. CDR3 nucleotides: TGTGCCAGCAGTGTCGAGAAGACGTACTCTGGAAACACCATATATTTT.

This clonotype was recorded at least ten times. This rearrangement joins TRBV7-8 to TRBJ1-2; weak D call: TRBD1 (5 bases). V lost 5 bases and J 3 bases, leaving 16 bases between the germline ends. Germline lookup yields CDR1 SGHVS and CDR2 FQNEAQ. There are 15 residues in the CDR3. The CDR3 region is CASSRNSQGYYGYTF. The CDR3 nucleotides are TGTGCCAGCAGCCGTAATAGTCAGGGTTACTATGGCTACACCTTC.

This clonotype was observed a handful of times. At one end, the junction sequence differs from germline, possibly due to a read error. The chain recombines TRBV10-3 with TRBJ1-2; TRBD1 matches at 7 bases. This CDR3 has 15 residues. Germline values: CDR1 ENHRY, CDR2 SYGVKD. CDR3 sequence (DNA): TGTGCCAGCAGTGAAAATCCGGGACAGCTCTATGGCTACACCTTC. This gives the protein CASSENPGQLYGYTF.

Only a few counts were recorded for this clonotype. Written as DNA, the CDR3 is TGCAGTGCTAGTGCCAAATTCGGCGAAAAACTGTTTTTT. This encodes CSASAKFGEKLFF. The chain has TRBV20-1 and TRBJ1-4; no definite D call. V dropped 3 bases and J dropped 8 bases, with 13 bases sitting between them. CDR1 is DFQATT, CDR2 SNEGSKA, per germline (reference sequence). The CDR3 contains 13 residues.

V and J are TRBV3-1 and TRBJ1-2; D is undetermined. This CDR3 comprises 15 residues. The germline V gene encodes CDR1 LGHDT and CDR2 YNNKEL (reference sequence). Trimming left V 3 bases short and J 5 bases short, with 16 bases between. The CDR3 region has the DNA TGTGCCAGCAGCCAGGCTCGGGGAGGGAGTTATGGCTACACCTTC. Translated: CASSQARGGSYGYTF.

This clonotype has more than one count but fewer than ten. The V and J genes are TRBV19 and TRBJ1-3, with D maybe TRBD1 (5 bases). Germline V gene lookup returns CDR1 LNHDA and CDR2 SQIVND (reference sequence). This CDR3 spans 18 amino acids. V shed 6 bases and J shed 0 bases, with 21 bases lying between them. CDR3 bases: TGTGCCAGTAGCAATGGGGCGGCAGGGCGATTCTCTGGAAACACCATATATTTT. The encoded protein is CASSNGAAGRFSGNTIYF.

CDR3 sequence (DNA): TGCAGCGTAGGGACAGGGTTCTACGAGCAGTACTTC. Amino acid sequence: CSVGTGFYEQYF. The V gene is TRBV29-1, the J gene TRBJ2-7; 9 positions match TRBD1. The V gene end was trimmed by 6 bases and the J gene end by 3 bases; junction bases not matched to a gene: 3. Germline CDR1 and CDR2: SQVTM and ANQGSEA. This CDR3 comprises 12 residues.

CDR3 bases: TGCGCCAGCAGCTTGCCGGCGGGGGGCCCCCACGAGCAGTACTTC. Encoded protein: CASSLPAGGPHEQYF. J is TRBJ2-7 and V is TRBV5-1; 8 bases fit TRBD2. The CDR3 totals 15 residues. Trimming at V came to 1 base and at J to 5 bases, leaving 8 bases not matched to a gene. CDR1 is SGHRS, CDR2 YFSETQ, per germline.

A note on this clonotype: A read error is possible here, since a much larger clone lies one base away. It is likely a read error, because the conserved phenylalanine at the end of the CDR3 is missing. CDR3 DNA sequence: TGCAGTGCTACGACACAGGGGGCGGTGAACACTGAAGCTTTCTCT. This codes for CSATTQGAVNTEAFS. The genes are TRBV20-1 and TRBJ1-1; 9 nucleotides match TRBD1. V trimming: 4 bases; J trimming: 0 bases; junction bases outside the gene matches: 6. Germline loops: CDR1 DFQATT, CDR2 SNEGSKA (reference sequence). The length of the CDR3 is 15 residues.

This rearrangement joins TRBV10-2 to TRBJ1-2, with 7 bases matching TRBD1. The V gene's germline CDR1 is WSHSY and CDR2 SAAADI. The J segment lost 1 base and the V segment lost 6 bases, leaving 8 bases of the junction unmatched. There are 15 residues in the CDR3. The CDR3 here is CASRSSGTDNYGYTF. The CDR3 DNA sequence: TGCGCCAGCAGATCCTCCGGGACAGATAACTATGGCTACACCTTC.

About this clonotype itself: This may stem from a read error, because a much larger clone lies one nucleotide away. CDR3 residues: CASSASGSFGNTIYF. CDR3 coding DNA: TGTGCCAGTAGTGCCTCCGGTTCCTTTGGAAACACCATATATTTT. The chain uses TRBV19 and TRBJ1-3; D is uncertain. V lost 5 bases, J lost 3 bases, and 14 bases lay in between. CDR1 is LNHDA and CDR2 is SQIVND in the germline V gene (reference sequence). The CDR3 contains 15 residues.

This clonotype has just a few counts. The CDR3 protein is CASSLAESPLLGQQYF. The CDR3 region has the DNA TGCGCCAGCAGCTTGGCCGAGTCTCCCCTACTCGGTCAGCAGTACTTC. The J gene is TRBJ2-7, the V gene TRBV5-1; D not certain. The germline CDR1 and CDR2 sequences are SGHRS and YFSETQ. The V end was cut by 0 bases, the J end by 8 bases, with 21 bases between. The CDR3 runs 16 residues.

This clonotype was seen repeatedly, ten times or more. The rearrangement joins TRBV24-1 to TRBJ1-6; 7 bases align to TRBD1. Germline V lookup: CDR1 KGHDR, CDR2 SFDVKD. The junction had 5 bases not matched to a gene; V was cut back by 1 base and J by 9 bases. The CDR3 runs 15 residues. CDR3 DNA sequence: TGTGCCACCAGTGATTTCCGACAGGGAGGTTCACCCCTCCACTTT. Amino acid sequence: CATSDFRQGGSPLHF.

The CDR3: CASSSGDRPNEKLFF. The CDR3 nucleotides are TGTGCCAGCAGTTCTGGGGACCGACCTAATGAAAAACTGTTTTTT. The chain employs TRBV5-4 and TRBJ1-4; perhaps TRBD1 as D (5 bases). This CDR3 spans 15 amino acids. Germline CDR1 SGHNT, CDR2 YYREEE (reference sequence). V was shortened by 5 bases and J by 3 bases, with 14 bases between the two germline ends.

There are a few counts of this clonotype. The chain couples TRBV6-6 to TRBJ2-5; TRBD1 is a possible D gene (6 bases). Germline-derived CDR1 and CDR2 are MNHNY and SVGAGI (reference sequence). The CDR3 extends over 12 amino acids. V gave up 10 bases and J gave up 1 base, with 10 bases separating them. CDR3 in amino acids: CAIGTSQETQYF. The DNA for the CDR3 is TGTGCCATAGGGACATCCCAAGAGACCCAGTACTTC.

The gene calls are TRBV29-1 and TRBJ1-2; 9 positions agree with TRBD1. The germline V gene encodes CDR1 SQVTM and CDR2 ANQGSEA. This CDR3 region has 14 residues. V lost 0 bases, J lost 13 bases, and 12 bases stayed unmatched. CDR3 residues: CSVEDGQGRGVCTF. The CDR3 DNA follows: TGCAGCGTTGAAGATGGACAGGGGAGGGGTGTCTGCACCTTC.

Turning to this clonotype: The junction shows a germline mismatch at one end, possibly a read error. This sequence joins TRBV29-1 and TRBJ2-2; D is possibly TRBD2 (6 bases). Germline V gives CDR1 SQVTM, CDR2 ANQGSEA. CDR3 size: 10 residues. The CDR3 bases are TGCAGCGTTGAAGTGGGGGGGCTGTTTTTT. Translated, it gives CSVEVGGLFF.

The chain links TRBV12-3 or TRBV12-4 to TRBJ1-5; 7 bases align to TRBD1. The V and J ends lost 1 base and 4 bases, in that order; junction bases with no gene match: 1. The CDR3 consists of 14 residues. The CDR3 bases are TGTGCCAGCAGTTTAGAACAGGGGAATCAGCCCCAGCATTTT. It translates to CASSLEQGNQPQHF.

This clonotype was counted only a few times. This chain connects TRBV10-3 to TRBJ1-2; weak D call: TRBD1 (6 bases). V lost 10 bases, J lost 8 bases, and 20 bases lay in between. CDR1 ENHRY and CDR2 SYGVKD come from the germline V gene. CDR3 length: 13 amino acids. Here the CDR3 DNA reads TGTGCCAGCAGCCGTACGGGGGGCTTGGGCTACACCTTC. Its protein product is CASSRTGGLGYTF.

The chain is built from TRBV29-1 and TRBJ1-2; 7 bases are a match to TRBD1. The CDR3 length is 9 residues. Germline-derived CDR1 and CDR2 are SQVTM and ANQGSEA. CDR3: CRTGNGYTF. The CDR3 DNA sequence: TGCAGGACAGGGAATGGCTACACCTTC.

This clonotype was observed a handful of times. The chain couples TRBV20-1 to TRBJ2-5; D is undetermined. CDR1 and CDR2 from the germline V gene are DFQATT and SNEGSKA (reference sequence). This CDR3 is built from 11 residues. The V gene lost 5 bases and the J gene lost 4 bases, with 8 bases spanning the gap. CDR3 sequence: CSAQYSETQYF. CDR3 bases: TGCAGTGCTCAGTATTCAGAGACCCAGTACTTC.

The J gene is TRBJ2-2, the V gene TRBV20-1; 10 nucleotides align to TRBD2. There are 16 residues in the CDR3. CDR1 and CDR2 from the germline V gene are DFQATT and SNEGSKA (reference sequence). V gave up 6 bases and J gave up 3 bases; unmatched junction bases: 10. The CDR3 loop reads CSAPRSGLADTGELFF. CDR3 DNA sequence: TGCAGTGCCCCCCGGTCAGGACTAGCGGACACCGGGGAGCTGTTTTTT.

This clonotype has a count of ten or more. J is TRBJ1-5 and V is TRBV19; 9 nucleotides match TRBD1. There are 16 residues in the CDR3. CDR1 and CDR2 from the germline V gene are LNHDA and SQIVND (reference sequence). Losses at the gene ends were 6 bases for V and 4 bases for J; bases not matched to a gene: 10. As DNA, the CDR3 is TGTGCCAGTAGCTATCGCAGAGACAGGGGGAATCAGCCCCAGCATTTT. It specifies CASSYRRDRGNQPQHF.

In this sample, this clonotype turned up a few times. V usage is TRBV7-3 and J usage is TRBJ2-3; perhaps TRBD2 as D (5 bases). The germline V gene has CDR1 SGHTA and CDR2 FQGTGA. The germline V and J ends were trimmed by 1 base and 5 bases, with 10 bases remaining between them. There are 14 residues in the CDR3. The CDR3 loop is CASSLIVGGDTQYF. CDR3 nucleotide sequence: TGTGCCAGCAGCTTAATAGTTGGAGGAGATACGCAGTATTTT.